The 10 T cell receptor beta chains below come from one sample, sequenced in a study of molecular identifiers for immune sequencing clone quantification. TCRdb called the PCR reads again in MiXCR, with one record for every CDR3 protein. The profile shows 100,000 or so distinct CDR3 sequences, about 35% of them singletons. Sequencing input: naive CD8+ T cells from blood, with Jurkat cell RNA spiked in. Subset described: FACS-sorted CD8+CD4-CCR7+CD45RA+ naive T cells. These receptor sequences come from a human donor in good health. Some libraries in this study had Jurkat cell RNA spiked in.

The CDR3 sequence is CASSYSGGSSPETQYF. CDR3 sequence (DNA): TGTGCCAGCAGTTACTCCGGCGGGAGTTCGCCAGAGACCCAGTACTTC. The J gene is TRBJ2-5, the V gene TRBV6-2 or TRBV6-3; the match to TRBD2 covers 7 bases. Germline CDR1 reads MNHEY; CDR2 reads SVGEGT. The trim removed 0 bases at V and 4 bases at J, leaving 8 bases unmatched. The CDR3 is made up of 16 amino acids.

This clonotype came up a few times. This chain joins TRBV27 and TRBJ2-7, with TRBD2 identical over 9 bases. After removal of 2 bases from V and 6 bases from J, the junction contained 2 bases not matched to a gene. Germline V gene sequence: CDR1 MNHEY, CDR2 SMNVEV (reference sequence). The CDR3 is 13 amino acids. CDR3 residues: CASSLGTSTEQYF. The CDR3 DNA reads as TGTGCCAGCAGTTTAGGGACTAGCACCGAGCAGTACTTC.

Comment on this clonotype: Given a much more abundant clone one base away, this may be a read error. The V and J genes are TRBV7-2 and TRBJ1-2; no reliable D call. CDR1 and CDR2 from the germline V gene are SGHTA and FQGNSA. The CDR3 is 15 residues long. CDR3 nucleotides: TGTGCCAGCTGCTTTGTAATCCCCAGTGAATATGGCTACACCTTC. This gives the protein CASCFVIPSEYGYTF.

This clonotype has at least ten counts. The chain joins TRBV20-1 to TRBJ2-2, with TRBD1 identical over 7 bases. J lost 2 bases, V lost 2 bases, and 5 bases had no gene match. Germline V CDR1 and CDR2: DFQATT, SNEGSKA (reference sequence). The CDR3 spans 15 residues. The CDR3 loop is CSARKTGSNTGELFF. As DNA, the CDR3 is TGCAGTGCTAGAAAGACAGGGAGCAACACCGGGGAGCTGTTTTTT.

Details on this clonotype: This could be a read error, since a much larger clone is one nucleotide away. The CDR3 protein is CASSIPPGGATDTQYF. The CDR3 DNA sequence: TGTGCCAGCAGTATCCCCCCAGGGGGCGCGACAGATACGCAGTATTTT. The genes are TRBV27 and TRBJ2-3, with 8 bases matching TRBD1. The V segment lost 5 bases and the J segment 3 bases; nucleotides outside the gene matches: 10. Germline CDR1 MNHEY, CDR2 SMNVEV (reference sequence). This CDR3 contains 16 residues.

At least ten counts were recorded for this clonotype. This rearrangement joins TRBV19 to TRBJ2-2, with D maybe TRBD2 (5 bases). Germline V gives CDR1 LNHDA, CDR2 SQIVND (reference sequence). This CDR3 region has 13 residues. V lost 9 bases and J 2 bases, leaving 10 bases between the germline ends. The CDR3 DNA is TGTGCCAGCCAAGGGAGTAACACCGGGGAGCTGTTTTTT. Its protein product is CASQGSNTGELFF.

This clonotype was seen more than once but under ten times. This sequence joins TRBV19 and TRBJ2-7; the D call may be TRBD1 or TRBD2 (5 bases each). This CDR3 contains 15 residues. Germline V lookup: CDR1 LNHDA, CDR2 SQIVND (reference sequence). V shed 3 bases and J shed 4 bases, with 16 bases lying between them. The CDR3 loop reads CASSMFPRGRYEQYF. The CDR3 DNA reads as TGTGCCAGTAGTATGTTTCCGAGGGGTAGATACGAGCAGTACTTC.

This clonotype came up a few times. The chain has TRBV19 and TRBJ2-7, with D perhaps TRBD1 (6 bases). This CDR3 has 13 residues. CDR1 and CDR2 from the germline V gene are LNHDA and SQIVND (reference sequence). The V gene lost 5 bases and the J gene lost 3 bases, with 11 bases spanning the gap. CDR3: CASSPGQNYEQYF. The CDR3 DNA is TGTGCCAGTAGTCCCGGACAGAACTACGAGCAGTACTTC.

Regarding this clonotype: The junction departs from germline at one end; a sequencing error may be responsible. The chain joins TRBV19 to TRBJ1-2, with 10 bases that match TRBD1. The germline gives CDR1 LNHDA, CDR2 SQIVND (reference sequence). The CDR3 spans 14 residues. The CDR3 DNA reads as TGTGCCAGAAGTAACGGACAGGGGGTTTATGGCTACACCTTC. Protein product: CARSNGQGVYGYTF.

This clonotype was seen just once. V usage is TRBV20-1 and J usage is TRBJ1-3; a possible D gene is TRBD1 (6 bases). Germline V gives CDR1 DFQATT, CDR2 SNEGSKA (reference sequence). This CDR3 is built from 14 residues. V lost 4 bases, J lost 9 bases, and 19 bases lay in between. The CDR3 here is CSAIAGAEGATIYF. DNA for the CDR3: TGCAGTGCTATAGCAGGGGCCGAGGGAGCCACCATATATTTT.